This T cell receptor beta chain stems from a study of cytomegalovirus exposure and HLA in healthy donors (TCRdb year 2017). At the level of the whole study: An earlier analysis of some 600 of the donors reported over 250 Gb of sequence data and 95 million to 140 million unique TCR beta sequences obtained from about 170 million T cells. Approximately 310 gigabases of sequencing data and around 80 million unique TCR sequences made up an early release that covered about 640 HLA-typed donors. Among the approximately 430 genotyped donors, 75% to 90% belonged to the genetic ancestry cluster associated with self-reported Caucasian donors. The study aimed to test whether cataloging public T cell receptors could reveal signatures of past pathogen exposure. The study profiled the T cell repertoires of hundreds of subjects by immunosequencing and related them to cytomegalovirus serostatus. Along with the roughly 670-subject first cohort, a separate validation cohort of around 110 different subjects was used. High-throughput TCR immunosequencing, statistical association of individual TCRs with disease status, and machine learning were combined to predict cytomegalovirus infection status. In a later analysis, previously published TCR beta repertoires from 550 to 750 donors were re-analyzed and high-resolution HLA genotyping was added so that TCR occurrence patterns could be studied. Rather than using new phenotypic data, the later analysis identified candidate immune exposures from TCR beta sequences and from how often those sequences occurred across donors. An earlier analysis of approximately 500 of the donors applied high-throughput TCR beta sequencing to assess whether each TCR beta V gene segment acted as functional or pseudogenic. Donor age, sex, ethnicity and CMV serostatus were collected together with the repertoire data. In a later genetic analysis, genome-wide SNP genotypes for about three fifths of the 666 donors were used, and that subset was treated as a discovery cohort. Every discovery cohort repertoire had been produced on one sequencing platform. Both class I and class II loci were covered by HLA typing, at four-digit resolution. The number of typed donors differed by locus: roughly 629-640 for A, B, C, DRB1 and DQB1; approximately 520 for DQA1; 606 for DPA1; and around 490 for DPB1. Roughly five DR-DQ haplotypes were handled as single units for association and clustering, since linkage in the cohort was strong. Across around 400 genotyped donors of the cohort, an average of about 250,000 unique TCR beta nucleotide sequences per donor were sequenced, and roughly a sixth of those sequences were non-productive.

After removal of 2 bases from V and 3 bases from J, the junction retains 7 bases not matched to a gene. In the germline V gene, CDR1 corresponds to SGHTA and CDR2 to FQGNSA. Its CDR3 holds 16 amino acids, cysteine through phenylalanine. Here the CDR3 DNA is all that survives: 48 bases in frame from base 1. The cohort consisted of 650 to 700 healthy bone marrow donors. All cohort members were sampled while nominally healthy, although unrecorded immune exposures were likely present. The donor was CMV seronegative and was included in the group of several hundred seronegative cohort members. Each donor provided a peripheral blood sample, and peripheral blood mononuclear cells were used for TCR beta sequencing. The Qiagen DNeasy Blood Extraction Kit was used to extract genomic DNA from the blood cell samples. The receptor library was made with the immunoSEQ multiplex PCR assay. The multiplex PCR relied on a mix of 60 forward primers for TCR Vbeta segments and 13 reverse primers for TCR Jbeta segments. The CDR3 region of rearranged TCR beta genes was amplified from genomic DNA with a multiplex PCR assay. The amplified TCR beta libraries were sequenced on the Illumina HiSeq System as 87-base-pair reads. As for the authors' bioinformatics: A later analysis counted 65 million to 90 million unique TCR beta chains across the 550 to 750 repertoires, and around 9.9 million of these chains were shared by at least two donors. A nearest-neighbor algorithm error-corrected the raw reads and collapsed the reads into unique sequences, merging closely related sequences to remove PCR and sequencing errors. To assign V, D and J gene segments, CDR3 sequences were aligned to IMGT reference sequences. For a sequence to be retained, at least a six-nucleotide match to both a V gene segment and a J gene segment was required. Rearrangements were called productive when the CDR3 lacked stop codons and stayed in frame with V and J; all others were non-productive. CDR3 was defined according to IMGT convention as the region running from the second conserved V-encoded cysteine to the conserved J-encoded phenylalanine. The earlier analysis of about 610 of the donors excluded any sequence lacking an unambiguous match to a single V gene segment. In an earlier analysis of 587 of the donors, V segments were called functional above 56.7% productive rearrangements and were called segregating when the between-donor standard deviation exceeded 5%. A statistical classification framework was developed to diagnose cytomegalovirus status using the catalog of TCR beta chain sequences. V and J gene assignment, in a later analysis, came from comparing TCR nucleotide sequences with IMGT/GENE-DB human TR gene sequences. Using the TCRdist pipeline, a later analysis assigned CDR3 sequences along with most-parsimonious VDJ recombination scenarios. In a later analysis, every TCR beta chain was defined by the combination of its CDR3 amino acid sequence and its V-gene family, and reads without a unique V-gene family were dropped. A later analysis removed roughly 590 highly shared, low-generation-probability nucleotide sequences to deal with suspected cross-contamination and a sequencing artifact. In a later analysis, a clonal expansion index for each public chain was calculated from normalized within-repertoire ranks of inferred template counts. Generation probabilities in a later analysis came from a VDJ recombination model fitted to out-of-frame rearrangements, and those results were checked against IGoR. In a later analysis, TCR-TCR, TCR-HLA and TCR-CMV co-occurrence was scored with hypergeometric tests, and a repertoire-size bias correction was applied to TCR pairs. In a later analysis, false discovery rates were estimated by permuting HLA or CMV assignments 20 times. In a later analysis, co-occurring TCRs were grouped using DBSCAN, with TCRdist sequence similarity added in when clustering inside HLA-allele-positive subsets. Repertoires with fewer than 30,000 or more than 120,000 public chains, plus five repertoires with anomalous nucleotide sharing, were excluded from co-occurrence clustering. Imported from immuneACCESS, the table was reduced by TCRdb to in-frame sequences with V and J called. These copies leave out some clones; in studies compared against another copy, an unresolved V gene accounts for under half, and the cause of the remainder is not known. V and J calls and clone size are those listed in that table; D and trimming were worked out from the DNA. In this sample the table shows around 190,000 clones, 65% to 85% of which occur a single time. Approximately 2.9% of the sample goes to the ten largest clones.

General findings and caveats noted by the study authors: In a later analysis, most CMV-associated TCR beta chains were found to appear HLA-restricted, with HLA associations seemingly driven largely by CMV exposure. In an earlier analysis of 587 of the donors, most TCR beta V segments appeared in productive rearrangements about 90% or about 30% of the time, broadly matching IMGT annotations. The only immune exposure information available for the cohort was CMV serostatus. A later analysis found that HLA-associated TCR beta chains were more clonally expanded and had lower generation probabilities than equally common non-associated chains. A further reported finding was that TCR beta sequences accurately predicted the HLA-A and HLA-B alleles for most subjects in the first cohort. In vitro tests confirmed that a few of the cytomegalovirus-associated TCR beta chains recognize cytomegalovirus antigens. The study listed around 160 TCR beta chains as associated with cytomegalovirus. In both the original and validation cohorts, the classifier was reported to diagnose cytomegalovirus status with high specificity and sensitivity. Across donors, most TCR sequences were observed very rarely, whereas some public TCRs were present in many individuals. A later genetic analysis associated a missense DCLRE1C variant with V-gene and J-gene trimming of TCR beta chains, and an independent cohort replicated the association. In this cohort, only TCR beta chains were sequenced, and detectable features were limited by the absence of alpha or paired-chain data. Correlated functional status among segregating V segments might reflect linkage disequilibrium, but an unknown experimental factor could not be ruled out. A later analysis found that TCR association rates varied across HLA loci, with DRB1 alleles showing the most associated TCRs and HLA-C alleles the fewest. Assigning TCR associations to individual alleles was difficult when HLA alleles, especially DR and DQ, strongly co-occurred. The authors suggested that the approach could potentially be generalized to other disease states and immunological phenotypes. Presence/absence analyses assumed roughly uniform sequencing depth across donors, an assumption that may not hold. Specific HLA alleles were associated with about 17,000 TCR beta sequences at a false discovery rate of 0.05 in a later analysis. The 87-base-pair reads could not distinguish some IMGT-functional V segments, including TRBV6-2 and TRBV6-3, so those segments were excluded. According to a later genetic analysis, donors in an Asian-associated ancestry cluster had fewer N-insertions in productive TCRs than the approximately 690-donor mean. A group of highly shared sequence variants was considered likely to be a technical artifact of the sequencing pipeline. According to a later analysis, parvovirus B19, influenza, CMV and Epstein-Barr virus appeared linked to several top co-occurrence clusters. Because HLA typing was missing for some donors at each locus, association tests included only the typed subset. The earlier analysis of around 600 of the donors excluded some 15 rarely observed V segments, including chromosome 9 orphons, because counts were too low.

In regard to this clone: What this receptor recognizes is not known. Base qualities are missing; no much larger clone stands one base away.

The sequenced sample consisted of PBMCs. This TCR was sampled from a female donor in good health and CMV-seronegative. The chain couples TRBV7-2 to TRBJ2-7; 10 central bases correspond to TRBD2. The CDR3 corresponds to CASSLFASGGIYEQYF. In nucleotide form, the sequence is TGTGCCAGCAGCTTATTTGCTAGCGGGGGCATCTACGAGCAGTACTTC.